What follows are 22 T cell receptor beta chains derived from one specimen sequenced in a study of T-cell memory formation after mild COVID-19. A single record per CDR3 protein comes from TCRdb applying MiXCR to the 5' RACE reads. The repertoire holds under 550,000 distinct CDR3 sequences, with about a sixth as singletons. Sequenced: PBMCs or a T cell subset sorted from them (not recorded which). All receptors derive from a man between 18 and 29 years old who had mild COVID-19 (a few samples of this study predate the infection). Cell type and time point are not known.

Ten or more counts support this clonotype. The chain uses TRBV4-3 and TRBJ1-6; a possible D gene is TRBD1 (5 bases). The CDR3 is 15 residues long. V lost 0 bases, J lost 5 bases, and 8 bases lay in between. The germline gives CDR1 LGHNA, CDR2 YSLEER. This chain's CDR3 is CASSQDQGHNSPLHF. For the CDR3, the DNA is TGCGCCAGCAGCCAAGATCAGGGTCATAATTCACCCCTCCACTTT.

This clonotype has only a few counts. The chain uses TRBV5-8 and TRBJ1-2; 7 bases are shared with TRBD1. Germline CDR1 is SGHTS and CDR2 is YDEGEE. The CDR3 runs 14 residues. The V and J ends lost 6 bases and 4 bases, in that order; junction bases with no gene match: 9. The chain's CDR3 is CASTRTGYAYGYTF. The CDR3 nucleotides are TGTGCCAGCACCCGGACAGGTTATGCCTATGGCTACACCTTC.

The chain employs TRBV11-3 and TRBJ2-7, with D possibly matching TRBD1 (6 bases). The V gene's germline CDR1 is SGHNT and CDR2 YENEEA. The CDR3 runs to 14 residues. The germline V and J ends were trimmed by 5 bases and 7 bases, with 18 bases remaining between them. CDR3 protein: CASSTGTLSGEQYF. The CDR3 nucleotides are TGTGCCAGCAGCACAGGGACGCTCTCTGGGGAGCAGTACTTC.

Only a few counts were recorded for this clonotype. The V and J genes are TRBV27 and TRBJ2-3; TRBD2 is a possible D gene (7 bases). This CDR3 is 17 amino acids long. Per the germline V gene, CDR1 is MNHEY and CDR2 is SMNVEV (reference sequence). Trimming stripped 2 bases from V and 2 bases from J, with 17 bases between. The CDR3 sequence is CASSLTRWRGLTDTQYF. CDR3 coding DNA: TGTGCCAGCAGTTTAACCCGTTGGCGGGGGCTCACAGATACGCAGTATTTT.

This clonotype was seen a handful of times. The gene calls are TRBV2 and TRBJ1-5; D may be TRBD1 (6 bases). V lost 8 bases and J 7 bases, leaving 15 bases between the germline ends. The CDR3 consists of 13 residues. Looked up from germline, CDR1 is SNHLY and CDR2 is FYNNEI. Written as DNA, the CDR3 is TGTGCCAGCCTTTACAGGGCGGGCCAGCCCCAGCATTTT. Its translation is CASLYRAGQPQHF.

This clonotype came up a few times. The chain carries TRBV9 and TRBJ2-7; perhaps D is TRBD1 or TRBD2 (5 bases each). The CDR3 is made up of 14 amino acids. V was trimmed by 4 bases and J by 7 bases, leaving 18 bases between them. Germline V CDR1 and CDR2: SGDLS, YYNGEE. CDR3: CASSYGTASEEQYF. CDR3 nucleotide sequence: TGTGCCAGCAGCTACGGGACCGCTTCTGAGGAGCAGTACTTC.

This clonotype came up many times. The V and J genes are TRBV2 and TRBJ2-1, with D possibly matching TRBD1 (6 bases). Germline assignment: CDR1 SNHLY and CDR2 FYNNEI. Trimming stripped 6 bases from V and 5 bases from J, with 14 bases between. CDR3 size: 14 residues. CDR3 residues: CASRPGHLNNEQFF. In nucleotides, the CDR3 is TGTGCCAGCAGGCCGGGACACCTCAACAATGAGCAGTTCTTC.

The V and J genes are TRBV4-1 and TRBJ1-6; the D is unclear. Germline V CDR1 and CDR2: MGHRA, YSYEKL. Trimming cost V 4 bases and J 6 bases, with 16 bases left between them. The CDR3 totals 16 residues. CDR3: CASSPRAGDGNSPLHF. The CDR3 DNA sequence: TGCGCCAGCAGCCCCCGCGCTGGGGATGGTAATTCACCCCTCCACTTT.

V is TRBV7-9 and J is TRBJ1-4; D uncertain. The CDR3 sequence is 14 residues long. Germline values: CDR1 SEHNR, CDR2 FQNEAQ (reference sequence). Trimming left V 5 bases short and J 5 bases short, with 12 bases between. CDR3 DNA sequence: TGTGCCAGCAGCCCTCTCTTGTCGAATGAAAAACTGTTTTTT. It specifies CASSPLLSNEKLFF. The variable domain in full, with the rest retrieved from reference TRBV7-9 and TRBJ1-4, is DTGVSQNPRHKITKRGQNVTFRCDPISEHNRLYWYRQTLGQGPEFLTYFQNEAQLEKSRLLSDRFSAERPKGSFSTLEIQRTEQGDSAMYLCASSPLLSNEKLFFGSGTQLSVL.

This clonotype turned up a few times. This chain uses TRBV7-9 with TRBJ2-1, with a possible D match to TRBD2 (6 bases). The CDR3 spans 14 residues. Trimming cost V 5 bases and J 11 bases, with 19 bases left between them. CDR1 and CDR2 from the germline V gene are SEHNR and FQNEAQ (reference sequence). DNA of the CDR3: TGTGCCAGCAGCGCGAGGTGGGGGGAGTTTCAGCAGTTCTTC. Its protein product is CASSARWGEFQQFF.

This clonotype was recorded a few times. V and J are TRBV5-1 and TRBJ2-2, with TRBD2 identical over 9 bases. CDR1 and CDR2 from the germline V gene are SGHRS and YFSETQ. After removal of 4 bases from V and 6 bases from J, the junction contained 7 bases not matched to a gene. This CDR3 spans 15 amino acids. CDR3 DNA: TGCGCCAGCAGCCCGGGACTAGCCGGAGCCGGGGAGCTGTTTTTT. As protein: CASSPGLAGAGELFF.

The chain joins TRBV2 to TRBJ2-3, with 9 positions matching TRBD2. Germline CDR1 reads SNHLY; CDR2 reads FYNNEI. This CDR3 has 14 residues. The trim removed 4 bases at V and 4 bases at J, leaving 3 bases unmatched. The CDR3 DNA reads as TGTGCCAGCAGTGGGGCTAGCGGGGCAGATACGCAGTATTTT. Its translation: CASSGASGADTQYF.

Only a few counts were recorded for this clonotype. The CDR3 DNA follows: TGTGCCAGCAGTTACTTCACCGGGACAGGCTACGAGCAGTACTTC. Translated: CASSYFTGTGYEQYF. The gene calls are TRBV6-5 and TRBJ2-7; 8 nucleotides align to TRBD1. Losses at the gene ends were 1 base for V and 3 bases for J; bases not matched to a gene: 5. Per germline, CDR1 MNHEY and CDR2 SVGAGI. This CDR3 is 15 amino acids long.

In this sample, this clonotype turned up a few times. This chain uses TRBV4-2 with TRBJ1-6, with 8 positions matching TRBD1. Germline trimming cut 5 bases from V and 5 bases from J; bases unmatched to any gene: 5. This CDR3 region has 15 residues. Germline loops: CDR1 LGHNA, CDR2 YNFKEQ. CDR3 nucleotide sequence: TGTGCCAGCAGCTCAGGACAGGGCGATAATTCACCCCTCCACTTT. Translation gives CASSSGQGDNSPLHF.

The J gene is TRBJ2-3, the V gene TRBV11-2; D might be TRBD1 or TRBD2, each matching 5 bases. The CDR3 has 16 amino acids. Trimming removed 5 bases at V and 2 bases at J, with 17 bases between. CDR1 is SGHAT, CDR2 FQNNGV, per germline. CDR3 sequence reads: CASSGRGWGFTDTQYF. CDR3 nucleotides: TGTGCCAGCAGCGGTCGTGGATGGGGGTTCACAGATACGCAGTATTTT.

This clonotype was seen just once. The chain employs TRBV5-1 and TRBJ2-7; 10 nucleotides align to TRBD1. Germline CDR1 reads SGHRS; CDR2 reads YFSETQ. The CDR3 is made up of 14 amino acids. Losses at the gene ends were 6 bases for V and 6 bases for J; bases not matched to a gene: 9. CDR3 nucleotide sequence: TGCGCCAGCAATGAAATGGGGGACAGGGGCGAGCAGTACTTC. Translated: CASNEMGDRGEQYF.

CDR3 bases: TGTGCCAGCAGCGTAGAGGCGGGAATCTACACCGGGGAGCTGTTTTTT. It codes for CASSVEAGIYTGELFF. This rearrangement joins TRBV9 to TRBJ2-2; D may be TRBD2 (6 bases). The CDR3 is 16 residues long. From germline, CDR1 is SGDLS and CDR2 YYNGEE. Trimming cost V 0 bases and J 3 bases, with 12 bases left between them.

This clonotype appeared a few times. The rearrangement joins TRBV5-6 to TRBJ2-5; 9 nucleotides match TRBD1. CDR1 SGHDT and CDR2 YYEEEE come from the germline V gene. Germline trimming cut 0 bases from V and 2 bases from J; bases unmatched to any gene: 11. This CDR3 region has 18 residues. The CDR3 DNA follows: TGTGCCAGCAGCTTGGGGATGGGGACAGGGAGACAACAAGAGACCCAGTACTTC. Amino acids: CASSLGMGTGRQQETQYF.

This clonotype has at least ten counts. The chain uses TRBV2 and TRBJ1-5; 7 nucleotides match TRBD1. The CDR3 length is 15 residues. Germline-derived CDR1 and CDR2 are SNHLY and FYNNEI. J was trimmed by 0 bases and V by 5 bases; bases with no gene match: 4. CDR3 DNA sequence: TGTGCCAGCAGTCCTGGACAGGTTAGCAATCAGCCCCAGCATTTT. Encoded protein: CASSPGQVSNQPQHF.

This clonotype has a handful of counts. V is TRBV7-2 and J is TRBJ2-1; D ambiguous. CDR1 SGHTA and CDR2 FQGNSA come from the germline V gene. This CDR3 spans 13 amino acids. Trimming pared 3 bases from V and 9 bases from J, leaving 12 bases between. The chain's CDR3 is CASSFDGVGEQFF. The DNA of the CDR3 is TGTGCCAGCAGCTTCGATGGGGTCGGTGAGCAGTTCTTC.

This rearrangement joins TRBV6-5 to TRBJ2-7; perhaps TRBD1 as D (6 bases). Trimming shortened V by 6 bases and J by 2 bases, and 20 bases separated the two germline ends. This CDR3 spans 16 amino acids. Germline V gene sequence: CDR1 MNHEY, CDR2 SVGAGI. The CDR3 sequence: CASRPRGETGPYEQYF. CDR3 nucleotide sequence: TGTGCCAGCAGACCGAGGGGCGAGACAGGTCCCTACGAGCAGTACTTC.

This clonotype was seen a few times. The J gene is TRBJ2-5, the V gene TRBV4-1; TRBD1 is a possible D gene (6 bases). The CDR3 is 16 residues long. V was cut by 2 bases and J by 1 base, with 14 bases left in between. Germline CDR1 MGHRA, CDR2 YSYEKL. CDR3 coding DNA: TGCGCCAGCAGCCAACAACCGGGACAAGCCCAAGAGACCCAGTACTTC. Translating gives CASSQQPGQAQETQYF.